This is a list of T cell receptor beta chains from one sample in a study of T cell clonotyping in hematopoietic cell transplantation. Profiled with immunoSEQ multiplex PCR; TCRdb holds only in-frame clones, not every one. Of some 40,000 clones listed, 95% are singletons. Material: peripheral blood mononuclear cells. These receptors were collected from a man aged 25-40 years in good health. Some clones in this sample may be carry-over from other donors' samples. CDR3s include the opening cysteine and the closing phenylalanine or tryptophan. The D gene is left open where the match is weak. Clone size is stated in some rows and not others, as once, few, many or a class when expanded.

CDR3nt	CDR3aa	v_gene	j_gene	d_gene	abundance
TGCGCCAGCAGCCAGGGGGTCCGGGGCTCCTACGAGCAGTACTTC	CASSQGVRGSYEQYF	TRBV4-3	TRBJ2-7	NA	once
TGTGCCAGCAGCTTAGGGGGGTACTACGAGCAGTACTTC	CASSLGGYYEQYF	TRBV7-3	TRBJ2-7	NA	NA
TGCGCCAGCAGCCAAGGCTGGGGACAGGATGTGAACACTGAAGCTTTCTTT	CASSQGWGQDVNTEAFF	TRBV4-1	TRBJ1-1	TRBD1	once
TGTGCCAGCAGCTCCCCCCTTTGGTCCAGGGGTAAATCTAACTATGGCTACACCTTC	CASSSPLWSRGKSNYGYTF	TRBV5-6	TRBJ1-2	NA	NA
TGCGCCAGCAGCATAGAGGGGAGGGCCGTCTACGAGCAGTACTTC	CASSIEGRAVYEQYF	TRBV5-1	TRBJ2-7	TRBD2	once
TGCAGCGTTGAGAGGTTAGTCACAGGACACTATGGCTACACCTTC	CSVERLVTGHYGYTF	TRBV29-1	TRBJ1-2	NA	NA
TGTGCCTGGACCTGGGGGGGAGGTATGACCTACGAGCAGTACTTC	CAWTWGGGMTYEQYF	TRBV30	TRBJ2-7	TRBD2	NA
TGCGCCAGCAGCTTTACAGGGGGCGTCGATGGCTACACCTTC	CASSFTGGVDGYTF	TRBV5-1	TRBJ1-2	TRBD1	NA
TGTGCCAGCAGTTACAGCAGGGCTCGTCCTTACGAGCAGTACTTC	CASSYSRARPYEQYF	TRBV6-5	TRBJ2-7	NA	NA
TGCAGCGTTAGACAGGGTGTGGGCACTGAAGCTTTCTTT	CSVRQGVGTEAFF	TRBV29-1	TRBJ1-1	TRBD1	NA
TGTGCCAGCTGCGACAGGGGGTATTCACCCCTCCACTTT	CASCDRGYSPLHF	TRBV6-1	TRBJ1-6	TRBD1	NA
TGTGCCAGTAGGAGAGGTATGACTAATTCACCCCTCCACTTT	CASRRGMTNSPLHF	TRBV19	TRBJ1-6	NA	NA
TGCAGCGTTCGTGTGCCCTCTAACTATGGCTACACCTTC	CSVRVPSNYGYTF	TRBV29-1	TRBJ1-2	NA	NA
TGTGCCAGCAGCTTAGATCCGGGGGAAACGAGGTCCTACGAGCAGTACTTC	CASSLDPGETRSYEQYF	TRBV7-8	TRBJ2-7	NA	NA
TGTGCCAGTAGACTTAGGAACACTGAAGCTTTCTTT	CASRLRNTEAFF	TRBV19	TRBJ1-1	NA	NA
TGTGCCAGCAGCTTACCTACAAGGAACTCGGCCAATCAGCCTCAGCATTTT	CASSLPTRNSANQPQHF	TRBV7-2	TRBJ1-5	NA	NA
TGTGCCAGCAGGCCTACTAGCGTCTACGAGCAGTACTTC	CASRPTSVYEQYF	TRBV7-2	TRBJ2-7	TRBD2	NA
TGCGCCAGCAGCCAAGGCGTCCCCTCGGGAGAGCAGTACTTC	CASSQGVPSGEQYF	TRBV4-1	TRBJ2-7	NA	NA
TGTGCCAGCAGGGGACAGGGCGGGTTCGAAAAACTGTTTTTT	CASRGQGGFEKLFF	TRBV6-5	TRBJ1-4	TRBD1	NA
TGTGCCAGCAGCTCGCCAGGGTCGGACGAGACCCAGTACTTC	CASSSPGSDETQYF	TRBV5-4	TRBJ2-5	NA	NA
TGTGCCAGCAGTCCCGGGACAGGGTATTCAGATACGCAGTATTTT	CASSPGTGYSDTQYF	TRBV5-6	TRBJ2-3	TRBD1	NA
TGTGCCTGGCATTACGGGACTGCTAACACTGAAGCTTTCTTT	CAWHYGTANTEAFF	TRBV30	TRBJ1-1	NA	NA
TGTGCCAGCAGCCAAGGGACTAGCGGCGATGAGACCCAGTACTTC	CASSQGTSGDETQYF	TRBV5-4	TRBJ2-5	TRBD2	NA
TGTGCCAGCAGCTTAGCAGTGGGCTCTGAAGCTTTCTTT	CASSLAVGSEAFF	TRBV7-6	TRBJ1-1	NA	once
TGTGCCAGCAGCGTAGTGACGGATCCCGGGGAGCTGTTTTTT	CASSVVTDPGELFF	TRBV9	TRBJ2-2	NA	NA
TGTGCCAGTAGGAATACAGGGGGCGGAGGTGGCTACACCTTC	CASRNTGGGGGYTF	TRBV19	TRBJ1-2	TRBD1	NA